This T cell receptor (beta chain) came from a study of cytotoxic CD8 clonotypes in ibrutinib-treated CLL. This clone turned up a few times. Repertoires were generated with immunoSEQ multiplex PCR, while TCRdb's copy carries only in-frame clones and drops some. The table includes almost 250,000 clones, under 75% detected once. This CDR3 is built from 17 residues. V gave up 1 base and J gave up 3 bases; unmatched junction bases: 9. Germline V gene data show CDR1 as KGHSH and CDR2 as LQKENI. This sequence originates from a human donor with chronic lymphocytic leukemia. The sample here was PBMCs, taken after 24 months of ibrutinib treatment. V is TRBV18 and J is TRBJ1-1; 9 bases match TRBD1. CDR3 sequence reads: CASSPRQGEVSDTEAFF. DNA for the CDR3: TGTGCCAGCTCACCACGACAGGGGGAGGTGTCGGACACTGAAGCTTTCTTT. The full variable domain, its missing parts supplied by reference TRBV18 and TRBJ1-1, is NAGVMQNPRHLVRRRGQEARLRCSPMKGHSHVYWYRQLPEEGLKFMVYLQKENIIDESGMPKERFSAEFPKEGPSILRIQQVVRGDSAAYFCASSPRQGEVSDTEAFFGQGTRLTVV.